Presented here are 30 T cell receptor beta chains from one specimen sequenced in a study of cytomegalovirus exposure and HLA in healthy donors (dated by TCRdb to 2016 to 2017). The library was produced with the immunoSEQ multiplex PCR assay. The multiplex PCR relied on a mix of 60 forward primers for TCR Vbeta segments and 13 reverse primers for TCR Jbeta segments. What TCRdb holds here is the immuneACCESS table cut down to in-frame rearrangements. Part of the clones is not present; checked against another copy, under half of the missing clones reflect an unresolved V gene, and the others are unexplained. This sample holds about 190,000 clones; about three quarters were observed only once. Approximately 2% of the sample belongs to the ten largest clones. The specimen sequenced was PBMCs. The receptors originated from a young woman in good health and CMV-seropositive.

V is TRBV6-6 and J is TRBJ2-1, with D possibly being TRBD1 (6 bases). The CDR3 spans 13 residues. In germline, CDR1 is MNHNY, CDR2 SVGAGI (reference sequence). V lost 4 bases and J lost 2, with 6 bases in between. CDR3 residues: CASSWDTYNEQFF. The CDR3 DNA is TGTGCCAGCAGTTGGGACACCTACAATGAGCAGTTCTTC.

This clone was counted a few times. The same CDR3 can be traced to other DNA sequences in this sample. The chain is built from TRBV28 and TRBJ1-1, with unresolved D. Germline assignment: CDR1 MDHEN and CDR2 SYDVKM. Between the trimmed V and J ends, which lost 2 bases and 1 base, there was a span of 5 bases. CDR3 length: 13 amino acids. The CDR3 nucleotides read TGTGCCAGCAGTTTACGAGGGAACACTGAAGCTTTCTTT. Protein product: CASSLRGNTEAFF. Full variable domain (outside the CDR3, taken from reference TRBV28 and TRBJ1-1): DVKVTQSSRYLVKRTGEKVFLECVQDMDHENMFWYRQDPGLGLRLIYFSYDVKMKEKGDIPEGYSVSREKKERFSLILESASTNQTSMYLCASSLRGNTEAFFGQGTRLTVV.

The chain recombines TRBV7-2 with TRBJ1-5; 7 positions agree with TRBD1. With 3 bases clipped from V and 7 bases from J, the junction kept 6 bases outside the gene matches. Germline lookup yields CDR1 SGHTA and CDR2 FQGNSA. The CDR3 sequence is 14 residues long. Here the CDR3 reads CASSLTGSWQPQHF. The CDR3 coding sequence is TGTGCCAGCAGCTTGACAGGGAGTTGGCAGCCCCAGCATTTT.

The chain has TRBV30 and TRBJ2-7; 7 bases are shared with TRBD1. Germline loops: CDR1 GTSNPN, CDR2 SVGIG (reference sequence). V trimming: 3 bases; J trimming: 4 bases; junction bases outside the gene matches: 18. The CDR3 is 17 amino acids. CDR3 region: CAWRIWSPGTASYEQYF. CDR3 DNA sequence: TGTGCCTGGAGAATCTGGTCCCCCGGGACAGCCTCTTACGAGCAGTACTTC.

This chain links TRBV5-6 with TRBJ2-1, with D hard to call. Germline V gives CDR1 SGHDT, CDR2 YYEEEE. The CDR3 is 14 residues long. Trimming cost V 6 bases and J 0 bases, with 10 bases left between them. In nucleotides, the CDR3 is TGTGCCAGCATCCCCCCGGGCTCCTACAATGAGCAGTTCTTC. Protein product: CASIPPGSYNEQFF.

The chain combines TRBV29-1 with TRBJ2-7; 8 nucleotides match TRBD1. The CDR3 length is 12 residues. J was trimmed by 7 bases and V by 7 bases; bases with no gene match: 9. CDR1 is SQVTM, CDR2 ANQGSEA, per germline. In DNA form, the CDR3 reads TGCAGCGGCCGGACAGGGTCGTTTGAGCAGTACTTC. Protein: CSGRTGSFEQYF.

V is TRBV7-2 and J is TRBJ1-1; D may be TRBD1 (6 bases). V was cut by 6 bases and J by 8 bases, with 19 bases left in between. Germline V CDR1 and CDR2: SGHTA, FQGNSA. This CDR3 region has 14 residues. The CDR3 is CASRSRVDSSEAFF. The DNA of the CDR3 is TGTGCCAGCAGGTCTAGAGTGGACAGTAGCGAAGCTTTCTTT.

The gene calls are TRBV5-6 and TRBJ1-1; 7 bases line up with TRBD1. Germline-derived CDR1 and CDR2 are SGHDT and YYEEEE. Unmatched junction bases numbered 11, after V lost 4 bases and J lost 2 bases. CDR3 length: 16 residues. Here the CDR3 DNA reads TGTGCCAGCAGCCAACCTACCCGACAGGGCAACACTGAAGCTTTCTTT. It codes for CASSQPTRQGNTEAFF.

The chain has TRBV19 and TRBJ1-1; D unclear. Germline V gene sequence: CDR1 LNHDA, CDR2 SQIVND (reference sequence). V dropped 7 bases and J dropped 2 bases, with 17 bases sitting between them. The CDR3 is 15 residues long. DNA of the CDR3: TGTGCCAGTACTCATCTGCTGGTTGGCAACACTGAAGCTTTCTTT. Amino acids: CASTHLLVGNTEAFF.

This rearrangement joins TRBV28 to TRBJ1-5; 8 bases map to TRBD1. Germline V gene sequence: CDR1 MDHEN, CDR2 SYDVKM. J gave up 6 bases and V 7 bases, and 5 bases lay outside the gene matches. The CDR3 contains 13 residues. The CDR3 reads CASTPQGAQPQHF. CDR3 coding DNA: TGTGCCAGCACCCCCCAGGGGGCTCAGCCCCAGCATTTT.

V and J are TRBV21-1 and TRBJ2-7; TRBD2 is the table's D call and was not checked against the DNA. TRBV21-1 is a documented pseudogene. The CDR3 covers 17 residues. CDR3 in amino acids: CASRKETAGALAYEQYF. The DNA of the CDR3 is TGTGCCAGCAGAAAAGAGACAGCGGGGGCGTTAGCCTACGAGCAGTACTTC.

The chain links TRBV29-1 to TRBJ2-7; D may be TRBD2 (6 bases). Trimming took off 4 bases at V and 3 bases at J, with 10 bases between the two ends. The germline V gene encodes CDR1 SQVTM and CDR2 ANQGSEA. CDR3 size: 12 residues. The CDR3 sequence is CSVGGLNYEQYF. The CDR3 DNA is TGCAGCGTTGGGGGACTCAACTACGAGCAGTACTTC.

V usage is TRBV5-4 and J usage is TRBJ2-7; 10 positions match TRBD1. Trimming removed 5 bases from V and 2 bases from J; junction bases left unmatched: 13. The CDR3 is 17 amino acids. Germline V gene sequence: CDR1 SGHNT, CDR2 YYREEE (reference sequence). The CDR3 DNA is TGTGCCAGCAGGGGGGGTACGGACAGGGGGGGACCCTACGAGCAGTACTTC. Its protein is CASRGGTDRGGPYEQYF.

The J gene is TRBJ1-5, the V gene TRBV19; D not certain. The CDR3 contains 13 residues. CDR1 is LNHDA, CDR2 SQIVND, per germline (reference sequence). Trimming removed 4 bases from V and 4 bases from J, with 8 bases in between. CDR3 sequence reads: CASSSTVNQPQHF. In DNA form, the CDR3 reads TGTGCCAGTAGTAGTACAGTGAATCAGCCCCAGCATTTT.

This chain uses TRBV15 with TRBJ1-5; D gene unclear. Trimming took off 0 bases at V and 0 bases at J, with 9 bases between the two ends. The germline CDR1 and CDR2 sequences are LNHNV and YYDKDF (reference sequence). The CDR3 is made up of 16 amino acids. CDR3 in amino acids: CATSRDSQNSNQPQHF. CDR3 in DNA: TGTGCCACCAGCAGAGATTCACAAAATAGCAATCAGCCCCAGCATTTT.

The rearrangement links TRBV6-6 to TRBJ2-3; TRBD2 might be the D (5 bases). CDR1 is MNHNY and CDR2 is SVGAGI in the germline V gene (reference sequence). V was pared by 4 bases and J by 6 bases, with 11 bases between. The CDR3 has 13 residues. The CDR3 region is CASSLVREDTQYF. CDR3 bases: TGTGCCAGCAGTTTGGTTAGGGAGGATACGCAGTATTTT.

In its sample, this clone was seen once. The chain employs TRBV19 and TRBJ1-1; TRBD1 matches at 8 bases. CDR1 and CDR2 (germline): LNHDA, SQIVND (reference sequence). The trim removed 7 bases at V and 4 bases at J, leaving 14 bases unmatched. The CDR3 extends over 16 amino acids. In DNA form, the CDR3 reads TGTGCCAGTATTGAACTCCCGGGCAGGGGGCCCACTGAAGCTTTCTTT. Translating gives CASIELPGRGPTEAFF.

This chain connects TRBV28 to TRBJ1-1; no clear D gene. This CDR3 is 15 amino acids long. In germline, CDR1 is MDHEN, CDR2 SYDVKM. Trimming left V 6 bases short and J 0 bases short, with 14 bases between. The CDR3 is CASSLIFGMNTEAFF. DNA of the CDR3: TGTGCCAGCAGCCTAATATTCGGTATGAACACTGAAGCTTTCTTT.

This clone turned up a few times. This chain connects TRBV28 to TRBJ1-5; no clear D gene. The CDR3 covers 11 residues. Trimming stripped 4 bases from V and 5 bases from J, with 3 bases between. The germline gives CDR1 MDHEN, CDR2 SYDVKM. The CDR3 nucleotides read TGTGCCAGCAGTTCTCATCAGCCCCAGCATTTT. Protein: CASSSHQPQHF.

The CDR3 sequence: CASSPAKPGTEAFF. DNA for the CDR3: TGTGCCAGCAGTCCTGCCAAACCGGGGACTGAAGCTTTCTTT. The genes are TRBV5-6 and TRBJ1-1; D unclear. With 5 bases removed from V and 5 bases from J, the gap between germline ends came to 16 bases. Germline CDR1 is SGHDT and CDR2 is YYEEEE. The CDR3 totals 14 residues.

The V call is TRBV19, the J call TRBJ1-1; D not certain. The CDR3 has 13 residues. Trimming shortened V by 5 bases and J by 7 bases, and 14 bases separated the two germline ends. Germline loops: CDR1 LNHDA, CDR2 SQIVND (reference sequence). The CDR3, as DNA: TGTGCCAGTAGTCTTACCCTAAACCATGAAGCTTTCTTT. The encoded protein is CASSLTLNHEAFF.

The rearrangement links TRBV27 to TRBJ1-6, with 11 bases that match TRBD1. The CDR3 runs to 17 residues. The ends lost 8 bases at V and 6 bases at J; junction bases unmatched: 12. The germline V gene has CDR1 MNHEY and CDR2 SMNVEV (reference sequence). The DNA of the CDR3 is TGTGCCAGCGCACGTACCGGGACAGGGGGGGGTAATTCACCCCTCCACTTT. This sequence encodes CASARTGTGGGNSPLHF.

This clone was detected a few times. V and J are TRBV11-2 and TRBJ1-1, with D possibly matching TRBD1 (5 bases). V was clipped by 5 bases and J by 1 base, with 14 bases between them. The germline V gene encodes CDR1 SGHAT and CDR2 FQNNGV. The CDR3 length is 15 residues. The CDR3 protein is CASSALGLTNTEAFF. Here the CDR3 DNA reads TGTGCCAGCAGCGCCTTGGGACTGACGAACACTGAAGCTTTCTTT.

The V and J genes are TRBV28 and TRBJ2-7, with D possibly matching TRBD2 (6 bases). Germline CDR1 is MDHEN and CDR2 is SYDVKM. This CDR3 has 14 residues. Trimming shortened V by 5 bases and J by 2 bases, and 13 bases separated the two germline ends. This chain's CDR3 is CASSISGRTYEQYF. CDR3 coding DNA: TGTGCCAGCAGTATATCGGGGAGGACCTACGAGCAGTACTTC.

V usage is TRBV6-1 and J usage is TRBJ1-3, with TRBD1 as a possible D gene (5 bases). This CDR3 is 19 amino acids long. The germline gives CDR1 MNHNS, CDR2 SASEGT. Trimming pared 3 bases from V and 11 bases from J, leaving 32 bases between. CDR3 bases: TGTGCCAGCAGTGACCACCCGACCTACCTAGGGACCGGAGGGGACGCCATATATTTT. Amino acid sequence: CASSDHPTYLGTGGDAIYF.

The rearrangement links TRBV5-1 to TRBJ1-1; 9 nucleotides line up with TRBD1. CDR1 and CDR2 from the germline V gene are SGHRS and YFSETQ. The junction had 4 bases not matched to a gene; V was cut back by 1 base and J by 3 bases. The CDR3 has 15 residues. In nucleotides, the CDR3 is TGCGCCAGCAGCTTGTGGGGACAGGGTGACACTGAAGCTTTCTTT. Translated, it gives CASSLWGQGDTEAFF.

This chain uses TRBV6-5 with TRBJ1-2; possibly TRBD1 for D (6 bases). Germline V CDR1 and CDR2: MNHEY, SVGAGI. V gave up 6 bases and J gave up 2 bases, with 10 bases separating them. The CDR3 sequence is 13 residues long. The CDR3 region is CASRTGRNYGYTF. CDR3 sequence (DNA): TGTGCCAGCAGGACAGGCCGGAACTATGGCTACACCTTC.

DNA for the CDR3: TGTGCCAGCAGTTCAGGGGGCTACGAGCAGTACTTC. Protein product: CASSSGGYEQYF. This chain uses TRBV6-5 with TRBJ2-7; 7 positions agree with TRBD1. With 4 bases clipped from V and 3 bases from J, the junction kept 0 bases outside the gene matches. The CDR3 sequence is 12 residues long. Germline-derived CDR1 and CDR2 are MNHEY and SVGAGI.

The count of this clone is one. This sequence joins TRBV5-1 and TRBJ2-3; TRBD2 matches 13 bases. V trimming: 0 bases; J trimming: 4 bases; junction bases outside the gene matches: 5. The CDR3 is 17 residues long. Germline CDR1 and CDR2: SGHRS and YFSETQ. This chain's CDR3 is CASSLEGGLAGADTQYF. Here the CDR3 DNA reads TGCGCCAGCAGCTTGGAAGGAGGACTAGCGGGAGCAGATACGCAGTATTTT. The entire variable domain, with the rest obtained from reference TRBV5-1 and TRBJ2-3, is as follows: KAGVTQTPRYLIKTRGQQVTLSCSPISGHRSVSWYQQTPGQGLQFLFEYFSETQRNKGNFPGRFSGRQFSNSRSEMNVSTLELGDSALYLCASSLEGGLAGADTQYFGPGTRLTVL.

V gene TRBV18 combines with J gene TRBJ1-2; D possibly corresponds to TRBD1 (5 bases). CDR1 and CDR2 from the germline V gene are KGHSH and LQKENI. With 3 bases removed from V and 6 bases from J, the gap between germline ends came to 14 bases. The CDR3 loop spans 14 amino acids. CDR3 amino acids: CASSPTGVPHGYTF. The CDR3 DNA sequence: TGTGCCAGCTCACCCACAGGAGTACCCCATGGCTACACCTTC. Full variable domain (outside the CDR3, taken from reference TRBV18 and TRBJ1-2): NAGVMQNPRHLVRRRGQEARLRCSPMKGHSHVYWYRQLPEEGLKFMVYLQKENIIDESGMPKERFSAEFPKEGPSILRIQQVVRGDSAAYFCASSPTGVPHGYTFGSGTRLTVV.